These T cell receptor beta chains were read from a single sample in a study of T-cell memory formation after mild COVID-19. TCRdb analysed the 5' RACE reads with MiXCR anew, one entry per CDR3 protein. The table lists roughly 280,000 distinct CDR3 sequences, around 15% of them singletons. Source material: PBMCs or a T cell subset sorted from them (not recorded which). All receptors come from a man younger than 30 who had mild COVID-19 (a few samples of this study predate the infection). Cell type and time point are not known. The CDR3 runs from the conserved cysteine through the conserved F or W. D genes are given only for firm matches. Only some rows state a clone size, as once, few, many or a class for expanded clones.

>TRBJ1-5|TRBV20-1|few|TRBD1
CSANRQGIASNQPQHF
TGCAGTGCCAACCGACAGGGGATAGCAAGCAATCAGCCCCAGCATTTT
>TRBJ1-5|TRBV19|NA|NA
CASSIGNNQPQHF
TGTGCCAGTAGTATCGGAAACAATCAGCCCCAGCATTTT
>TRBJ2-3|TRBV5-6|many|NA
CASSFGGDTQYF
TGTGCCAGCAGCTTCGGCGGAGATACGCAGTATTTT
>TRBJ2-1|TRBV5-1|few|TRBD1
CASSSMGTGFYNEQFF
TGCGCCAGCAGCTCCATGGGGACAGGGTTCTACAATGAGCAGTTCTTC
>TRBJ1-6|TRBV6-5|few|NA
CASSLDRIESPLHF
TGTGCCAGCAGCCTCGACAGGATCGAGTCACCCCTCCACTTT
>TRBJ2-3|TRBV10-3|NA|NA
CAVQNADTQYF
TGTGCCGTACAAAACGCAGATACGCAGTATTTT
>TRBJ1-1|TRBV12-3/TRBV12-4|NA|NA
CASSYFHTEAFF
TGTGCCAGCAGTTATTTTCACACTGAAGCTTTCTTT
>TRBJ1-1|TRBV7-3|NA|NA
CASSLLVRRGAFF
TGTGCCAGCAGCTTATTGGTAAGGCGAGGAGCTTTCTTT
>TRBJ2-3|TRBV20-1|NA|NA
CSASTAGADTQYF
TGCAGTGCCTCCACCGCCGGCGCAGATACGCAGTATTTT
>TRBJ2-1|TRBV5-1|few|TRBD1
CASSSFRGTDNEQFF
TGCGCCAGCAGCAGTTTCAGGGGGACGGACAATGAGCAGTTCTTC
>TRBJ2-7|TRBV2|NA|NA
CASSLSWGVAYEQYF
TGTGCCAGCAGTCTCTCCTGGGGTGTCGCCTACGAGCAGTACTTC
>TRBJ2-1|TRBV12-3/TRBV12-4|many|NA
CASSPYRVGDEQFF
TGTGCCAGCAGTCCGTACAGGGTGGGCGATGAGCAGTTCTTC
>TRBJ1-5|TRBV19|NA|NA
CASRSRDNGNQPQHF
TGTGCCAGTAGGTCTCGGGACAATGGCAATCAGCCCCAGCATTTT
>TRBJ2-6|TRBV11-3|NA|TRBD1
CASSPGTGRSGANVLTF
TGTGCCAGCAGCCCCGGGACAGGGAGGTCTGGGGCCAACGTCCTGACTTTC
>TRBJ2-1|TRBV20-1|NA|TRBD2
CSARSGGGSYNEQFF
TGCAGTGCTAGATCTGGCGGGGGCTCCTACAATGAGCAGTTCTTC
>TRBJ2-7|TRBV6-5|many|NA
CASSYSGLRGEQYF
TGTGCCAGCAGTTACTCCGGCCTCCGGGGCGAGCAGTACTTC
>TRBJ1-1|TRBV11-2|NA|NA
CASSSAGVQENTEAFF
TGTGCCAGCAGCTCAGCGGGGGTGCAGGAAAACACTGAAGCTTTCTTT
>TRBJ2-3|TRBV7-2|NA|TRBD2
CASSFAGGYSTDTQYF
TGTGCCAGCAGCTTCGCGGGGGGATATTCCACAGATACGCAGTATTTT
>TRBJ2-5|TRBV4-1|few|TRBD2
CASSQDPPASGQETQYF
TGCGCCAGCAGCCAAGATCCCCCGGCTAGCGGGCAAGAGACCCAGTACTTC
>TRBJ1-4|TRBV7-9|few|NA
CASSLVSTSPFF
TGTGCCAGCAGCTTAGTCTCGACCTCCCCGTTTTTT
>TRBJ1-5|TRBV11-2|NA|TRBD1
CASSFDGQGLPNQPQHF
TGTGCCAGCAGCTTCGATGGACAGGGTCTGCCCAATCAGCCCCAGCATTTT
>TRBJ2-2|TRBV9|NA|TRBD2
CASRVGSGGTRRELFF
TGTGCCAGCAGGGTTGGGAGCGGGGGTACCAGGCGGGAGCTGTTTTTT
>TRBJ1-5|TRBV6-5|few|NA
CASSEGTLGWEPQHF
TGTGCCAGCAGTGAGGGGACACTCGGATGGGAGCCCCAGCATTTT
>TRBJ2-3|TRBV12-3/TRBV12-4|NA|NA
CASSLTSTQYF
TGTGCCAGCAGTTTAACGAGCACGCAGTATTTT
>TRBJ1-2|TRBV5-1|NA|TRBD1
CASSPPGQGAYGYTF
TGCGCCAGCAGCCCCCCGGGACAGGGAGCCTATGGCTACACCTTC
>TRBJ2-3|TRBV5-1|few|TRBD2
CASSALGGGPDTQYF
TGCGCCAGCAGCGCACTCGGGGGGGGGCCAGATACGCAGTATTTT
>TRBJ2-3|TRBV5-1|many|TRBD2
CASSSHGGGGASDTQYF
TGCGCCAGCAGCTCCCACGGGGGGGGCGGGGCCTCAGATACGCAGTATTTT
>TRBJ2-1|TRBV12-3/TRBV12-4|NA|TRBD2
CASTAGLAGGNEQFF
TGTGCCAGCACCGCCGGACTAGCGGGTGGAAATGAGCAGTTCTTC
>TRBJ1-1|TRBV9|few|NA
CASSVADFVNTEAFF
TGTGCCAGCAGCGTAGCTGACTTTGTGAACACTGAAGCTTTCTTT
>TRBJ1-1|TRBV7-2|many|TRBD1
CASSLGPQGAFF
TGTGCCAGCAGCTTAGGCCCACAGGGGGCTTTCTTT
>TRBJ1-1|TRBV6-2/TRBV6-3|NA|NA
CASTQNPGDMNTEAFF
TGTGCCAGCACCCAAAACCCCGGGGACATGAACACTGAAGCTTTCTTT
>TRBJ2-7|TRBV2|few|TRBD1
CASSLRGGNYEQYF
TGTGCCAGTTCCCTGCGAGGGGGCAACTACGAGCAGTACTTC
>TRBJ1-2|TRBV6-1|NA|NA
CASSQDADYGYTF
TGTGCCAGCAGTCAGGACGCGGACTATGGCTACACCTTC
>TRBJ1-6|TRBV6-6|few|TRBD1
CASSYPLDRENSPLHF
TGTGCCAGCAGTTACCCCCTGGACAGGGAAAATTCACCCCTCCACTTT
>TRBJ2-3|TRBV5-1|few|NA
CASSSGVITSTDTQYF
TGCGCCAGCAGCTCGGGGGTCATAACTAGCACAGATACGCAGTATTTT
>TRBJ2-2|TRBV20-1|NA|NA
CSARTRAGELFF
TGCAGTGCCCGCACTAGAGCCGGGGAGCTGTTTTTT
>TRBJ2-5|TRBV4-3|few|NA
CASSLGHKQETQYF
TGCGCCAGCAGCCTGGGGCACAAGCAAGAGACCCAGTACTTC
>TRBJ2-4|TRBV6-6|few|NA
CASSYGRAAKNIQYF
TGTGCCAGCAGTTACGGCAGGGCGGCCAAAAACATTCAGTACTTC
>TRBJ2-3|TRBV13|NA|TRBD2
CASSLLLAGLHTDTQYF
TGTGCCAGCAGCCTCCTCCTAGCGGGGTTGCACACAGATACGCAGTATTTT
>TRBJ1-2|TRBV7-9|few|NA
CASSPTATNYGYTF
TGTGCCAGCAGCCCCACGGCTACTAACTATGGCTACACCTTC
>TRBJ1-3|TRBV6-5|few|NA
CASSGPGLPSSGNTIYF
TGTGCCAGCAGTGGTCCGGGACTCCCGAGCTCTGGAAACACCATATATTTT
>TRBJ1-1|TRBV7-2|NA|NA
CASSLFGGPTEAFF
TGTGCCAGCAGCTTATTTGGAGGACCGACTGAAGCTTTCTTT
>TRBJ2-7|TRBV10-3|NA|TRBD1
CAISTTGVYEQYF
TGTGCCATCAGTACTACAGGGGTTTACGAGCAGTACTTC
>TRBJ1-5|TRBV10-3|few|TRBD1
CAISEGRGVGQPQHF
TGTGCCATCAGTGAGGGCAGGGGGGTCGGTCAGCCCCAGCATTTT
>TRBJ2-5|TRBV2|NA|NA
CASRREMVAGTQYF
TGTGCCAGCAGGAGGGAGATGGTGGCTGGGACCCAGTACTTC
>TRBJ1-1|TRBV4-1|few|NA
CASSQDVQNTEAFF
TGCGCCAGCAGCCAAGATGTTCAGAACACTGAAGCTTTCTTT
>TRBJ2-5|TRBV9|NA|NA
CASSVMGSQETQYF
TGTGCCAGCAGCGTAATGGGAAGCCAAGAGACCCAGTACTTC
>TRBJ2-6|TRBV9|NA|TRBD1
CASSAQTGVGANVLTF
TGTGCCAGCAGCGCCCAAACAGGGGTTGGGGCCAACGTCCTGACTTTC
>TRBJ1-4|TRBV4-3|few|TRBD1
CASSQEGQGAVKLFF
TGCGCCAGCAGCCAAGAGGGACAGGGGGCGGTAAAACTGTTTTTT
>TRBJ1-1|TRBV13|once|NA
CASSLGRGRNTEAFF
TGTGCCAGCAGCTTAGGCAGGGGAAGGAACACTGAAGCTTTCTTT
>TRBJ2-2|TRBV20-1|NA|NA
CSALEGGSNTGELFF
TGCAGTGCTCTCGAGGGGGGATCGAACACCGGGGAGCTGTTTTTT
>TRBJ2-1|TRBV24-1|few|TRBD1
CATAQGQGMTDEQFF
TGTGCCACCGCCCAGGGACAGGGGATGACCGATGAGCAGTTCTTC
>TRBJ2-3|TRBV5-1|few|TRBD2
CASSRAGGVDTQYF
TGCGCCAGCAGCCGAGCGGGGGGAGTAGATACGCAGTATTTT
>TRBJ1-3|TRBV29-1|NA|NA
CSVNTLGSGNTIYF
TGCAGCGTCAACACCTTGGGCTCTGGAAACACCATATATTTT
>TRBJ2-1|TRBV7-8|NA|TRBD2
CASREGLAGANEQFF
TGTGCCAGCAGGGAGGGACTAGCGGGGGCCAATGAGCAGTTCTTC
>TRBJ1-1|TRBV6-2/TRBV6-3|NA|TRBD1
CASSGTGRAEAFF
TGTGCCAGCAGTGGGACAGGGAGGGCTGAAGCTTTCTTT